Shown below are 7 T cell receptor beta chains from a single sample sequenced in a study of vaccination and CD4 T cells after COVID-19. These receptors' antigens are unknown. The treatment here: roughly 11-day PBMC culture with coronavirus spike peptide pools or control peptides (ViraFEST assay). Cultured CD4+ T cell DNA was sequenced using the Oncomine TCR Beta short-read assay. TCRdb reanalysed the PCR reads using MiXCR and keeps one entry per CDR3 protein. The sample includes thousands of distinct CDR3 sequences, more than 60% of them seen just once. The sequencing sample was made of CD4+ T cells from blood, cultured in vitro. The receptors derive from a human donor who had recovered from COVID-19.

The V gene is TRBV6-1, the J gene TRBJ1-2; a weak D match, TRBD1 (5 bases). This CDR3 spans 13 amino acids. Germline CDR1 and CDR2: MNHNS and SASEGT. The V end was cut by 6 bases, the J end by 6 bases, with 14 bases between. This CDR3 is CASSHTGLDGYTF. The CDR3 DNA reads TGTGCCAGCAGCCACACAGGTCTGGATGGCTACACCTTC.

The chain uses TRBV28 and TRBJ1-3; D gene uncertain. Trimming took 4 bases from V and 4 from J, leaving 11 bases between them. Germline CDR1 reads MDHEN; CDR2 reads SYDVKM. This CDR3 is built from 14 residues. The CDR3: CASSSGLGGNTIYF. CDR3 bases: TGTGCCAGCAGTTCCGGGCTCGGAGGAAACACCATATATTTT. The whole variable domain, filled in from reference TRBV28 and TRBJ1-3, reads DVKVTQSSRYLVKRTGEKVFLECVQDMDHENMFWYRQDPGLGLRLIYFSYDVKMKEKGDIPEGYSVSREKKERFSLILESASTNQTSMYLCASSSGLGGNTIYFGEGSWLTVV.

This clonotype showed up just once. The rearrangement joins TRBV25-1 to TRBJ1-5; D is undetermined. Germline assignment: CDR1 MGHDK and CDR2 SYGVNS. The CDR3 has 13 amino acids. Deletions cut 4 bases from V and 6 bases from J, with 10 bases between. CDR3 nucleotides: TGTGCCAGCAGTGCGGGTTTCAGTCAGCCCCAGCATTTT. As protein: CASSAGFSQPQHF.

The chain carries TRBV6-5 and TRBJ2-3, with D hard to call. Trimming removed 2 bases at V and 6 bases at J, with 9 bases between. The length of the CDR3 is 13 residues. Germline CDR1 and CDR2: MNHEY and SVGAGI. CDR3 sequence: CASSYIRKDTQYF. DNA of the CDR3: TGTGCCAGCAGTTACATTAGGAAGGATACGCAGTATTTT.

The chain has TRBV11-2 and TRBJ1-6, with D possibly TRBD1 on 5 matching bases. The ends were cut back, 0 bases at V and 7 bases at J, with 13 bases in the middle. CDR1 is SGHAT and CDR2 is FQNNGV in the germline V gene. The CDR3 covers 16 residues. CDR3 sequence (DNA): TGTGCCAGCAGCTTAGATCCGACAGATTCAAATTCACCCCTCCACTTT. This encodes CASSLDPTDSNSPLHF.

The chain combines TRBV5-1 with TRBJ2-2, with 11 bases matching TRBD2. The CDR3 has 16 residues. Trimming removed 5 bases from V and 4 bases from J; junction bases left unmatched: 7. From germline, CDR1 is SGHRS and CDR2 YFSETQ. The CDR3 sequence: CASRLAGASGTGELFF. The CDR3 DNA reads as TGCGCCAGCAGACTAGCGGGGGCCTCGGGCACCGGGGAGCTGTTTTTT.

This clonotype was seen a few times. This sequence joins TRBV20-1 and TRBJ2-5, with TRBD2 matching over 9 bases. The ends lost 3 bases at V and 4 bases at J; junction bases unmatched: 12. This CDR3 spans 16 amino acids. The germline CDR1 and CDR2 sequences are DFQATT and SNEGSKA (reference sequence). CDR3 in amino acids: CSASPSIGGRGETQYF. The CDR3 coding sequence is TGCAGTGCTAGCCCCTCTATTGGCGGGAGGGGAGAGACCCAGTACTTC.